This T cell receptor beta chain is from a study of blood T cell repertoires in COVID-19. The wider study: Samples of COVID-19 (acute and convalescent) were obtained from the United States, Italy and Spain.

The CDR3 is made up of 17 amino acids. Germline V gene lookup returns CDR1 SGDLS and CDR2 YYNGEE. V was clipped by 3 bases and J by 3 bases, with 18 bases between them. Clones were read by immunoSEQ multiplex PCR, and TCRdb kept only the in-frame ones, dropping some. The sample lists some 250,000 clones; roughly 90% were seen once. This receptor was obtained from a man between 35 and 55 years old who had recovered from COVID-19. The chain carries TRBV9 and TRBJ1-4; D may be TRBD1 (5 bases). Sample: PBMCs or T cells enriched from blood (not recorded which). In nucleotides, the CDR3 is TGTGCCAGCAGCGCCCGAGCGGGGGGTCTGTCTAATGAAAAACTGTTTTTT. Its protein product is CASSARAGGLSNEKLFF.